This T cell receptor beta chain was retrieved from a study of technical replicates of blood from several donors. CDR1 and CDR2 from the germline V gene are SGHAT and FQNNGV. J lost 6 bases, V lost 5 bases, and 12 bases had no gene match. The CDR3 is 16 amino acids. Profiling relied on immunoSEQ multiplex PCR, and the TCRdb table lists in-frame clones only, not all of them. The table records about 50,000 clones, 95% to 97% of them present only once. The receptor comes from a human donor in good health. The sequencing input was T cells isolated from PBMCs. The chain joins TRBV11-2 to TRBJ2-2; 7 bases align to TRBD1. CDR3 in amino acids: CASSPLVQGMSGELFF. DNA for the CDR3: TGTGCCAGCAGCCCTTTGGTACAGGGGATGTCCGGGGAGCTGTTTTTT.